Below, 11 T cell receptor beta chains from the same sample are listed, as sequenced in a study of T cells after yellow fever vaccination. TCRdb recomputed calls from the 5' RACE reads with MiXCR, one row per CDR3 protein. The sample has a few hundred thousand distinct CDR3 sequences; under 7.5% are singletons. Source: PBMCs, taken 5 days after the yellow fever booster vaccination. Receptors originate from a man aged 25 to 40 who received the YFV17D yellow fever vaccine.

The chain uses TRBV9 and TRBJ2-6; D is unresolved. Trimming stripped 6 bases from V and 0 bases from J, with 4 bases between. Per the germline V gene, CDR1 is SGDLS and CDR2 is YYNGEE. CDR3 length: 13 residues. Written as DNA, the CDR3 is TGTGCCAGCATGAGCTCTGGGGCCAACGTCCTGACTTTC. Its protein is CASMSSGANVLTF. The full variable domain, rest sourced from reference TRBV9 and TRBJ2-6, is DSGVTQTPKHLITATGQRVTLRCSPRSGDLSVYWYQQSLDQGLQFLIQYYNGEERAKGNILERFSAQQFPDLHSELNLSSLELGDSALYFCASMSSGANVLTFGAGSRLTVL.

This clonotype was seen repeatedly, ten times or more. V and J are TRBV19 and TRBJ2-7, with 8 bases fitting TRBD2. Germline V gives CDR1 LNHDA, CDR2 SQIVND (reference sequence). This CDR3 has 13 amino acids. V shed 7 bases and J 6 bases; nucleotides not matched to a gene: 8. DNA for the CDR3: TGTGCCAGTACCAATCGGGGGGGCACCGAGCAGTACTTC. Protein sequence: CASTNRGGTEQYF.

This chain connects TRBV12-3 or TRBV12-4 to TRBJ1-1; 10 nucleotides agree with TRBD1. The CDR3 is 15 residues long. Losses at the gene ends were 1 base for V and 7 bases for J; bases not matched to a gene: 6. The CDR3 is CASSLGGQGRDEAFF. In DNA, the CDR3 is TGTGCCAGCAGTTTAGGGGGACAGGGGCGGGATGAAGCTTTCTTT.

The chain couples TRBV20-1 to TRBJ2-3; tentatively, D is TRBD2 (6 bases). V lost 7 bases to trimming and J lost 0 bases, with 11 bases between them. Per the germline V gene, CDR1 is DFQATT and CDR2 is SNEGSKA (reference sequence). CDR3 length: 13 amino acids. The DNA of the CDR3 is TGCAGTGGGAGGGTAGCGAGCACAGATACGCAGTATTTT. Encoded protein: CSGRVASTDTQYF.

This clonotype came up many times. The chain has TRBV6-5 and TRBJ2-7; 8 nucleotides line up with TRBD2. The germline V gene encodes CDR1 MNHEY and CDR2 SVGAGI. CDR3 length equals 12 residues. J gave up 6 bases and V 6 bases, and 4 bases lay outside the gene matches. CDR3 sequence reads: CASRTGTSEQYF. The CDR3 DNA reads TGTGCCAGCAGGACCGGGACTAGCGAGCAGTACTTC.

The gene calls are TRBV7-2 and TRBJ2-7; D is ambiguous. CDR1 SGHTA and CDR2 FQGNSA come from the germline V gene. Trimming removed 5 bases from V and 2 bases from J, with 10 bases in between. This CDR3 comprises 13 residues. The CDR3 loop is CASSPVGTYEQYF. The CDR3 DNA reads TGTGCCAGCAGCCCCGTAGGAACCTACGAGCAGTACTTC.

In this sample, this clonotype turned up many times. The rearrangement links TRBV10-2 to TRBJ2-1, with TRBD2 identical over 7 bases. The CDR3 contains 14 residues. Looked up from germline, CDR1 is WSHSY and CDR2 is SAAADI. V shed 8 bases and J 4 bases; nucleotides not matched to a gene: 8. The DNA of the CDR3 is TGCGCCAGCGGCGGGACTACCACTTACAATGAGCAGTTCTTC. Its translation: CASGGTTTYNEQFF.

This clonotype was recorded a few times. The gene calls are TRBV27 and TRBJ2-1; TRBD1 agrees at 9 bases. The V segment lost 9 bases and the J segment 7 bases; nucleotides outside the gene matches: 10. Germline V gene lookup returns CDR1 MNHEY and CDR2 SMNVEV (reference sequence). This CDR3 comprises 14 residues. DNA of the CDR3: TGTGCCAGTTCTGCCGGACAGGGGTGGAATGAGCAGTTCTTC. This encodes CASSAGQGWNEQFF.

This clonotype was seen repeatedly, ten times or more. The chain combines TRBV20-1 with TRBJ2-1; 7 nucleotides line up with TRBD2. With V trimmed by 0 bases and J by 9 bases, 2 bases remained unmatched. Looked up from germline, CDR1 is DFQATT and CDR2 is SNEGSKA (reference sequence). There are 12 residues in the CDR3. CDR3 protein: CSARESGIEQFF. The CDR3 DNA reads TGCAGTGCTAGAGAAAGCGGGATTGAGCAGTTCTTC.

CDR3 loop: CASSLTQLSGANVLTF. For the CDR3, the DNA is TGCGCCAGCAGCTTGACCCAGCTCTCTGGGGCCAACGTCCTGACTTTC. The V call is TRBV5-1, the J call TRBJ2-6, with D unresolved. The V end lost 1 base, the J end lost 0 bases, and 8 bases lay between the germline ends. This CDR3 is 16 amino acids long. Germline assignment: CDR1 SGHRS and CDR2 YFSETQ.

This clonotype was counted many times. The V call is TRBV23-1, the J call TRBJ2-7, with D unclear. TRBV23-1 falls under the ORF class, with uncertain function. This CDR3 spans 13 amino acids. The V end was cut by 3 bases, the J end by 7 bases, with 13 bases between. The CDR3: CASSHPPKGEQYF. DNA for the CDR3: TGCGCCAGCAGTCACCCTCCGAAAGGGGAGCAGTACTTC.